Sequencing of this T cell receptor beta chain was carried out in a study of somatic mutations in cytotoxic T cells in rheumatoid arthritis. Germline CDR1 is SGHVS and CDR2 is FQNEAQ. Losses at the gene ends were 5 bases for V and 0 bases for J; bases not matched to a gene: 10. The CDR3 totals 16 residues. Generated by immunoSEQ multiplex PCR, the TCRdb table keeps only in-frame clones and is missing some. The sample records more than 10,000 clones, about four fifths being singletons. The sequenced sample was CD8+ T cells sorted from blood. The receptor comes from a woman aged 55-70 years in good health. The chain has TRBV7-8 and TRBJ2-7, with 7 bases aligning to TRBD2. In DNA form, the CDR3 reads TGTGCCAGCAGCCCGAGCACTAGCGATAGCTCCTACGAGCAGTACTTC. This translates into CASSPSTSDSSYEQYF.